This entry lists 5 T cell receptor beta chains sequenced from one sample in a study of T cells in Graves' hyperthyroidism and ophthalmopathy. Using RNA transcripts as the source, TCR beta CDR3 regions were amplified. Researchers ran a first-round RT-PCR on the TCR CDR3 using the HTBI primer set. Via MiXCR, TCRdb re-called the multiplex PCR reads, giving one row per CDR3 protein. The sample holds around 690,000 distinct CDR3 sequences, around a sixth seen once. The sample comprised blood. Receptors were obtained from a man aged 50-59 years with Graves' hyperthyroidism.

This clonotype was recorded only once. A much larger clone lies one base from this, so it may be a read error. The chain employs TRBV3-1 and TRBJ2-1; perhaps D is TRBD1 or TRBD2 (6 bases each). The CDR3 totals 16 residues. Germline CDR1 is LGHDT and CDR2 is YNNKEL (reference sequence). CDR3 sequence reads: CASSQEGEGGYNGQFF. The DNA for the CDR3 is TGTGCCAGCAGCCAAGAGGGCGAGGGGGGCTACAATGGGCAGTTCTTC.

The chain carries TRBV7-9 and TRBJ1-2; TRBD1 might be the D (6 bases). CDR1 and CDR2 from the germline V gene are SEHNR and FQNEAQ (reference sequence). This CDR3 spans 14 amino acids. V was cut by 5 bases and J by 7 bases, with 17 bases left in between. The CDR3 DNA follows: TGTGCCAGCAGCCCCGGGGGCCCTCGTTTTGGCTACACCTTC. As protein: CASSPGGPRFGYTF.

The chain combines TRBV6-9 with TRBJ1-2; TRBD1 might be the D (6 bases). Trimming left V 3 bases short and J 8 bases short, with 13 bases between. Germline V CDR1 and CDR2: MNHGY, SVAAGI. The CDR3 totals 13 residues. The CDR3 here is CASSYEGVRGYTF. CDR3 DNA: TGTGCCAGCAGTTACGAGGGGGTCCGCGGCTACACCTTC.

The chain has TRBV20-1 and TRBJ1-2, with D possibly being TRBD1 (5 bases). The CDR3 is made up of 18 amino acids. The V end was cut by 1 base, the J end by 7 bases, with 28 bases between. Germline CDR1 and CDR2: DFQATT and SNEGSKA (reference sequence). CDR3 loop: CSARVRDERGGVIGGYTF. The CDR3 DNA is TGCAGTGCTAGAGTCCGTGATGAAAGGGGAGGAGTGATCGGTGGCTACACCTTC.

V is TRBV19 and J is TRBJ2-2; 7 positions agree with TRBD2. The CDR3 totals 14 residues. Germline loops: CDR1 LNHDA, CDR2 SQIVND (reference sequence). Trimming cost V 3 bases and J 13 bases; bases outside gene matches: 11. This chain's CDR3 is CASSIGTTSVGLFF. The CDR3 region has the DNA TGTGCCAGTAGTATCGGGACTACGTCAGTAGGGCTGTTTTTT. The variable domain in full, with the rest retrieved from reference TRBV19 and TRBJ2-2, is DGGITQSPKYLFRKEGQNVTLSCEQNLNHDAMYWYRQDPGQGLRLIYYSQIVNDFQKGDIAEGYSVSREKKESFPLTVTSAQKNPTAFYLCASSIGTTSVGLFFGEGSRLTVL.